This passage covers 10 T cell receptor beta chains from one sample sequenced in a study of T cells in Graves' hyperthyroidism and ophthalmopathy. Amplification of TCR beta CDR3 regions used RNA as the template. A set of HTBI primers served as the primers for a first-round RT-PCR of the TCR CDR3. One entry per CDR3 protein results from TCRdb running MiXCR on the multiplex PCR reads. The data show over 700,000 distinct CDR3 sequences, about a third seen once. Sample: blood. These receptors were collected from a woman aged 40 to 50 with Graves' hyperthyroidism.

This clonotype has more than one count but fewer than ten. The V gene is TRBV6-1, the J gene TRBJ2-5; D call uncertain. The ends were cut back, 5 bases at V and 5 bases at J, with 12 bases in the middle. The germline gives CDR1 MNHNS, CDR2 SASEGT. The CDR3 is made up of 13 amino acids. The CDR3 DNA follows: TGTGCCAGCAGTTTCCCTTCCGTGGAGACCCAGTACTTC. Its translation: CASSFPSVETQYF.

A note on this clonotype: This CDR3 is missing its conserved last phenylalanine or tryptophan, likely due to a read error. The chain has TRBV10-3 and TRBJ2-3; no clear D. This CDR3 spans 13 amino acids. Trimming removed 6 bases from V and 1 base from J, with 8 bases in between. Germline V lookup: CDR1 ENHRY, CDR2 SYGVKD. The CDR3 region is CAIRLEGTDTQYL. In DNA form, the CDR3 reads TGTGCCATCAGGCTAGAGGGCACAGATACGCAGTATCTT.

In this sample, this clonotype turned up many times. This rearrangement joins TRBV13 to TRBJ1-2; 8 bases are a match to TRBD1. This CDR3 comprises 14 residues. J lost 5 bases, V lost 5 bases, and 7 bases had no gene match. Germline lookup yields CDR1 PRHDT and CDR2 FYEKMQ (reference sequence). The CDR3 nucleotides are TGTGCCAGCAGCATCCGGGACAGGTCTTATGGCTACACCTTC. Amino acids: CASSIRDRSYGYTF.

At least ten counts were recorded for this clonotype. The J gene is TRBJ2-6, the V gene TRBV19; no reliable D call. V was cut by 5 bases and J by 2 bases, with 1 base left in between. The CDR3 is 12 residues long. Germline CDR1 reads LNHDA; CDR2 reads SQIVND (reference sequence). CDR3 DNA sequence: TGTGCCAGTAGTCCTGGGGCCAACGTCCTGACTTTC. It specifies CASSPGANVLTF.

In this sample, this clonotype turned up many times. The gene calls are TRBV6-5 and TRBJ2-7; no clear D gene. With 0 bases removed from V and 0 bases from J, the gap between germline ends came to 12 bases. The germline CDR1 and CDR2 sequences are MNHEY and SVGAGI. The CDR3 is 16 amino acids. This chain's CDR3 is CASSYSVMQVSYEQYF. Written as DNA, the CDR3 is TGTGCCAGCAGTTACTCGGTGATGCAGGTCTCCTACGAGCAGTACTTC.

This clonotype has a handful of counts. The CDR3 DNA reads as TGCAGTGCTAGGGACGGGAGATTTCGCACCGGGGAGCTGTTTTTT. It specifies CSARDGRFRTGELFF. This rearrangement joins TRBV20-1 to TRBJ2-2, with a possible D match to TRBD2 (6 bases). V lost 3 bases to trimming and J lost 4 bases, with 15 bases between them. Germline V CDR1 and CDR2: DFQATT, SNEGSKA (reference sequence). This CDR3 region has 15 residues.

As to this clonotype: The CDR3 does not end in the conserved phenylalanine or tryptophan, so this is likely a read error. V is TRBV9 and J is TRBJ2-7; 7 nucleotides match TRBD1. V was pared by 4 bases and J by 3 bases, with 7 bases of the junction left unmatched. CDR1 SGDLS and CDR2 YYNGEE come from the germline V gene. This CDR3 is 14 amino acids long. Written as DNA, the CDR3 is TGTGCCAGCAGCCCGGGACAGCGTATCTACGAGCAGTACCTC. Residues: CASSPGQRIYEQYL.

This clonotype has ten or more counts. The gene calls are TRBV6-6 and TRBJ1-2; TRBD1 might be the D (6 bases). CDR3 size: 14 residues. From germline, CDR1 is MNHNY and CDR2 SVGAGI (reference sequence). Trimming stripped 4 bases from V and 4 bases from J, with 13 bases between. The CDR3 loop reads CASSSPDRSYGYTF. CDR3 nucleotide sequence: TGTGCCAGCAGTTCCCCGGACAGATCCTATGGCTACACCTTC.

Of note for this clonotype: A much larger clone sits a single nucleotide away, making a read error possible. J is TRBJ2-7 and V is TRBV19; TRBD1 agrees at 7 bases. Germline values: CDR1 LNHDA, CDR2 SQIVND (reference sequence). The CDR3 length is 13 residues. Unmatched junction bases numbered 3, after V lost 2 bases and J lost 5 bases. The CDR3 nucleotides are TGTGCCAGTAGTATAACAGGGGAGCACGAGCAGTACTTC. Its protein product is CASSITGEHEQYF.

In this sample, this clonotype turned up many times. This CDR3 reads CSARDRQIAFF. CDR3 bases: TGCAGTGCTAGAGATCGTCAGATAGCTTTCTTT. V gene TRBV20-1 combines with J gene TRBJ1-1; no clear D gene. Trimming pared 0 bases from V and 10 bases from J, leaving 9 bases between. The CDR3 extends over 11 amino acids. Germline V CDR1 and CDR2: DFQATT, SNEGSKA (reference sequence).